Included here is one T cell receptor beta chain sequence, with context. Germline CDR1 and CDR2: SGHTA and FQGNSA. V dropped 1 base and J dropped 5 bases, with 14 bases sitting between them. The CDR3 consists of 15 residues. This sample is part of a study of blood T cell repertoires in COVID-19. The wider study: In each case, the material was cDNA or gDNA derived from T cells, B-cell-depleted T cells, or PBMCs.

Original methodology: Researchers report that nucleated cell counts were estimated from reference gene primer amplification. The assay was immunoSEQ multiplex PCR, and TCRdb's table has in-frame clones only and misses some. That table gives V, J and clone size, and the DNA gave D and trimming. The sample records 300,000 or so clones, around 90% being singletons. The sequence was collected from a woman in her thirties or forties with acute or convalescent COVID-19. The gene calls are TRBV7-2 and TRBJ1-2; tentatively, D is TRBD1 (5 bases). The specimen was peripheral blood. CDR3 amino acids: CASSLETGLGYGYTF. CDR3 in DNA: TGTGCCAGCAGCTTAGAAACGGGACTGGGGTATGGCTACACCTTC.